What follows are 16 T cell receptor beta chains derived from one specimen sequenced in a study of regulatory T cells in long-lasting Graves disease. Arm-PCR of CDR3 regions with iRepertoire HTBI primers generated TCR beta libraries. TCRdb called the multiplex PCR reads again in MiXCR, with one record for every CDR3 protein. The sample has 350,000 to 450,000 distinct CDR3 sequences; under 15% are singletons. Indicated time point: newly diagnosed GD, antithyroid drugs for less than 3 months. RNA from PBMCs was the source of the TCR library. This sample also appeared in a second study, on T cells in Graves' hyperthyroidism and ophthalmopathy.

The specimen was peripheral blood mononuclear cells (PBMCs), collected at new diagnosis, from a patient treated with antithyroid drugs. The origin of the receptors is a young woman with Graves disease.

The chain has TRBV10-3 and TRBJ1-1, with 7 bases lining up with TRBD1. Germline V gene sequence: CDR1 ENHRY, CDR2 SYGVKD. This CDR3 comprises 16 residues. V shed 4 bases and J 0 bases; nucleotides not matched to a gene: 8. CDR3 bases: TGTGCCATCAGTGGATCAAACAGGGGAATGAACACTGAAGCTTTCTTT. Its protein is CAISGSNRGMNTEAFF.

The rearrangement uses TRBV3-1 and TRBJ2-7; D gene unclear. This CDR3 region has 12 residues. Germline V lookup: CDR1 LGHDT, CDR2 YNNKEL (reference sequence). V lost 1 base to trimming and J lost 12 bases, with 13 bases between them. This CDR3 is CASSQGTGSRYF. The CDR3 DNA follows: TGTGCCAGCAGCCAAGGTACCGGAAGTCGGTACTTC.

This clonotype was counted at least ten times. The V call is TRBV7-9, the J call TRBJ2-1, with D perhaps TRBD2 (8 bases). CDR3 length: 18 amino acids. Germline lookup yields CDR1 SEHNR and CDR2 FQNEAQ (reference sequence). V was clipped by 5 bases and J by 6 bases, with 26 bases between them. The CDR3 reads CASSPRGGGGRGGNEQFF. The CDR3 DNA reads TGTGCCAGCAGCCCCCGAGGGGGCGGGGGCCGGGGGGGCAATGAGCAGTTCTTC.

The table lists this clonotype with many counts. This rearrangement joins TRBV12-3 or TRBV12-4 to TRBJ2-1; no clear D gene. Trimming stripped 2 bases from V and 4 bases from J, with 12 bases between. CDR3 length: 15 residues. Here the CDR3 DNA reads TGTGCCAGCAGTTTAACACGGACCTTTTACAATGAGCAGTTCTTC. It encodes CASSLTRTFYNEQFF.

The chain uses TRBV6-2 or TRBV6-3 and TRBJ2-1, with TRBD2 matching over 8 bases. Germline loops: CDR1 MNHEY, CDR2 SVGEGT. V trimming: 6 bases; J trimming: 7 bases; junction bases outside the gene matches: 8. The CDR3 is made up of 14 amino acids. CDR3 loop: CASRSSGSRNEQFF. In DNA form, the CDR3 reads TGTGCCAGCAGGTCAAGCGGGAGCCGGAATGAGCAGTTCTTC.

This clonotype showed up just a few times. V is TRBV5-1 and J is TRBJ2-7, with 16 bases identical to TRBD2. This CDR3 comprises 16 residues. In germline, CDR1 is SGHRS, CDR2 YFSETQ. Unmatched junction bases numbered 5, after V lost 2 bases and J lost 6 bases. As DNA, the CDR3 is TGCGCCAGCAGCTTCGCGGGGACTAGCGGGGGGGGCGAGCAGTACTTC. Translation: CASSFAGTSGGGEQYF.

This clonotype was detected many times. This chain connects TRBV6-5 to TRBJ2-7; D call uncertain. V shed 6 bases and J shed 3 bases, with 12 bases lying between them. The germline V gene encodes CDR1 MNHEY and CDR2 SVGAGI. This CDR3 spans 13 amino acids. The CDR3 sequence: CASSYGRNYEQYF. The CDR3 nucleotides read TGTGCCAGCAGCTACGGTCGGAACTACGAGCAGTACTTC.

V and J are TRBV19 and TRBJ2-1; unclear D gene. The CDR3 is 11 residues long. The ends were cut back, 6 bases at V and 6 bases at J, with 6 bases in the middle. The V gene's germline CDR1 is LNHDA and CDR2 SQIVND (reference sequence). CDR3 sequence: CASRIRNEQFF. The CDR3 DNA reads TGTGCCAGTAGGATACGCAATGAGCAGTTCTTC.

V is TRBV20-1 and J is TRBJ1-1, with D maybe TRBD1 (5 bases). The length of the CDR3 is 12 residues. CDR1 is DFQATT and CDR2 is SNEGSKA in the germline V gene (reference sequence). The CDR3 is CRGVGDRTEAFF. The CDR3 DNA follows: TGCAGGGGGGTGGGGGACCGGACTGAAGCTTTCTTT.

This clonotype was counted ten times or more. The rearrangement joins TRBV11-2 to TRBJ1-2; 7 nucleotides match TRBD1. Losses at the gene ends were 4 bases for V and 4 bases for J; bases not matched to a gene: 12. The CDR3 has 16 residues. Germline assignment: CDR1 SGHAT and CDR2 FQNNGV. CDR3 DNA: TGTGCCAGCAGCTCACTTCGGAAGGGGGCCGGCTATGGCTACACCTTC. Translation gives CASSSLRKGAGYGYTF.

This clonotype was detected only once. The chain uses TRBV4-2 and TRBJ2-7, with D hard to call. Per germline, CDR1 LGHNA and CDR2 YNFKEQ. The germline V and J ends were trimmed by 3 bases and 3 bases, with 9 bases remaining between them. The CDR3 is made up of 13 amino acids. The CDR3 DNA reads as TGTGCCAGCAGCCATACCTTAAGCTACGAGCAGTACTTC. Protein sequence: CASSHTLSYEQYF.

This clonotype was counted ten times or more. J is TRBJ2-1 and V is TRBV7-3; weak D call: TRBD1 (5 bases). The CDR3 has 13 residues. Looked up from germline, CDR1 is SGHTA and CDR2 is FQGTGA. Trimming removed 2 bases from V and 5 bases from J, with 7 bases in between. The CDR3 bases are TGTGCCAGCAGCTTAGACAGCGACAATGAGCAGTTCTTC. It yields the protein CASSLDSDNEQFF.

The table lists this clonotype with a few counts. The chain is built from TRBV7-2 and TRBJ2-3; D is unclear. Germline V lookup: CDR1 SGHTA, CDR2 FQGNSA. Deletions cut 2 bases from V and 8 bases from J, with 5 bases between. This CDR3 region has 11 residues. The CDR3 bases are TGTGCCAGCAGCTTAAAGGCTACGCAGTATTTT. This sequence encodes CASSLKATQYF.

In its sample, this clonotype was seen once. This could be a read error, since a much larger clone is one nucleotide away. The rearrangement joins TRBV11-3 to TRBJ2-1; 9 positions match TRBD2. The ends lost 6 bases at V and 3 bases at J; junction bases unmatched: 12. Germline values: CDR1 SGHNT, CDR2 YENEEA. This CDR3 spans 17 amino acids. The CDR3 DNA sequence: TGTGCCAGCAGACGGGCTAGCGGGACCACACGCTACAATGAGCAGTTCTTC. Amino acid sequence: CASRRASGTTRYNEQFF.

Ten or more counts support this clonotype. The chain has TRBV20-1 and TRBJ1-5; the D is unclear. Germline loops: CDR1 DFQATT, CDR2 SNEGSKA (reference sequence). Trimming removed 4 bases from V and 0 bases from J, with 13 bases in between. The CDR3 has 15 amino acids. The CDR3 here is CSATEGGYSNQPQHF. Here the CDR3 DNA reads TGCAGTGCTACCGAGGGTGGCTATAGCAATCAGCCCCAGCATTTT.

J is TRBJ2-7 and V is TRBV20-1; TRBD2 might be the D (6 bases). The CDR3 sequence is 14 residues long. CDR1 and CDR2 (germline): DFQATT, SNEGSKA (reference sequence). Deletions cut 6 bases from V and 0 bases from J, with 15 bases between. In nucleotides, the CDR3 is TGCAGTGCGCAAGCGGGTTCGAGCTCCTACGAGCAGTACTTC. It specifies CSAQAGSSSYEQYF.